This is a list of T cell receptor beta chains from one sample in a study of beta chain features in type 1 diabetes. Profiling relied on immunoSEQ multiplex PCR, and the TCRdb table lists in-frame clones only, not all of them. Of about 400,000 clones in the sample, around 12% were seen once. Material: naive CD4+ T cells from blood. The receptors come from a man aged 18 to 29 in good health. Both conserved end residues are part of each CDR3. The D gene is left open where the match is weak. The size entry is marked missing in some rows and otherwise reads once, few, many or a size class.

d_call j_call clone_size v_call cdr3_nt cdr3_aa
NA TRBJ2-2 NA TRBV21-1 TGTGCCAGCAGCCACCTAGCGGGAGCTACCGGGGAGCTGTTTTTT CASSHLAGATGELFF
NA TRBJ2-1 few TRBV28 TGTGCCAGCAGTCCCGGTTTCGCCCGGAATGAGCAGTTCTTC CASSPGFARNEQFF
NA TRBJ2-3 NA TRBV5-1 TGCGCCACCCAGCCTGAGAGGCCAACAGATACGCAGTATTTT CATQPERPTDTQYF
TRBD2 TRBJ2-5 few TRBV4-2 TGTGCCAGCAGCTCCCGACTAGCGGGGGGCCAAGAGACCCAGTACTTC CASSSRLAGGQETQYF
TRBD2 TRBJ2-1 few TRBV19 TGTGCCAGTAGCTCCCTTAGCGGGAGCTCCTACAATGAGCAGTTCTTC CASSSLSGSSYNEQFF
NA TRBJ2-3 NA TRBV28 TGTGCCAGCAAGGGGGACCTAAGCACAGATACGCAGTATTTT CASKGDLSTDTQYF
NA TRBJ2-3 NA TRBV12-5 TGTGCTAGTGGTTTGGGGGGCCTCACAGATACGCAGTATTTT CASGLGGLTDTQYF
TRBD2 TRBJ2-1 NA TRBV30 TGTGCCTGGAGTGACGGACTAGCGCACGATGAGCAGTTCTTC CAWSDGLAHDEQFF
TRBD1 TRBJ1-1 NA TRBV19 TGTGCCAGTAGTATGGGACAGGGCCAGGGGGGCACTGAAGCTTTCTTT CASSMGQGQGGTEAFF
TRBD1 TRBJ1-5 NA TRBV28 TGTGCCAGCCAGGGGGCGGGTGGCAATCAGCCCCAGCATTTT CASQGAGGNQPQHF
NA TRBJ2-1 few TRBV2 TGTGCCAGCAGTGGCGGGGCGAGCTCCTACAATGAGCAGTTCTTC CASSGGASSYNEQFF
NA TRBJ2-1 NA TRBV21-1 TGTGCCAGCAGCAAAGGGCCAGGGAAGGAGGGTGAGCAGTTCTTC CASSKGPGKEGEQFF
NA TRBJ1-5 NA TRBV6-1 TGTGCCAGCAGTGAAGCGAAGTGGGCGACAGGCGTGGGTCAGCCCCAGCATTTT CASSEAKWATGVGQPQHF
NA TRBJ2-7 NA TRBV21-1 TGTGCCAGCAGCACGGGGCTAGCGGGAGGGCGGGAGCAGTACTTC CASSTGLAGGREQYF
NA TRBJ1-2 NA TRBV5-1 TGCGCCAGCAGCTTGGACGTGGCAAGAGGCTACACCTTC CASSLDVARGYTF
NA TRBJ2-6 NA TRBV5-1 TGCGCCAGCAGCTTTGGAGGCTCTGGGGCCAACGTCCTGACTTTC CASSFGGSGANVLTF
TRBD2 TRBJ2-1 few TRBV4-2 TGTGCCAGCAAGACTAGCGGGAGGGGGGAGCAGTTCTTC CASKTSGRGEQFF
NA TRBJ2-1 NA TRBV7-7 TGTGCCAGCAGCTTAGGGGGCTCCAAGCATGAGCAGTTCTTC CASSLGGSKHEQFF
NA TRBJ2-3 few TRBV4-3 TGCGCCAGCAGCCAAGATTTGTTACAAGATACGCAGTATTTT CASSQDLLQDTQYF
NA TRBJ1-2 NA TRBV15 TGTGCCACCAGCAGAGCCCCAGACTCGGCCTATGGCTACACCTTC CATSRAPDSAYGYTF
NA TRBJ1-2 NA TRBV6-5 TGTGCCACCGGACAGACGGATGGCTACACCTTC CATGQTDGYTF
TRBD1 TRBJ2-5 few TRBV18 TGTGCCAGCTCTACCGGGACAGTCGAGACCCAGTACTTC CASSTGTVETQYF
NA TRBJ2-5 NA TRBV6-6 TGTGCCAGCAGTTACTCGAGGTTGCGACGGGAGACCCAGTACTTC CASSYSRLRRETQYF
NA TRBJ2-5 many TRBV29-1 TGCAGCGCTCAGAACCAAGAGACCCAGTACTTC CSAQNQETQYF
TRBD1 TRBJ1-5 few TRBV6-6 TGTGCCAGCAGTCTACCAGGGGGCTATCAGCCCCAGCATTTT CASSLPGGYQPQHF
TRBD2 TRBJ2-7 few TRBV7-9 TGTGCCAGCAGCGGACCCAGGAGCGGGGGGGCGAGCTCCTACGAGCAGTACTTC CASSGPRSGGASSYEQYF
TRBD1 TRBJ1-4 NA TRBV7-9 TGTGCCAGCAGCCCCGGGACAGGGGCTGAAAAACTGTTTTTT CASSPGTGAEKLFF
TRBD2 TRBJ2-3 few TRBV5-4 TGTGCCAGCAGCTGGACTAGCGGGAGTTCAGATACGCAGTATTTT CASSWTSGSSDTQYF
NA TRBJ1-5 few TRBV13 TGTGCCAGCAGCTTTGGACTAGATAGCAATCAGCCCCAGCATTTT CASSFGLDSNQPQHF
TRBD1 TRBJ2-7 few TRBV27 TGTGCCAGCAGTTTAGGGGACAGGGCCTACGAGCAGTACTTC CASSLGDRAYEQYF
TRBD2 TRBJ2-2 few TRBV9 TGTGCCAGCAGCGTAGGACTAGCGGGAGGGCTAATAACCGGGGAGCTGTTTTTT CASSVGLAGGLITGELFF
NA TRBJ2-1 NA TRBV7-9 TGTGCCAGCAGCGCGTGGGAGGTTGATGAGCAGTTCTTC CASSAWEVDEQFF
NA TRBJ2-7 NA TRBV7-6 TGTGCCAGCAGCTTTGAGGGATACGAGCAGTACTTC CASSFEGYEQYF
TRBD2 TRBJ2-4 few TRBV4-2 TGTGCCAGCAGCCAAGCGCAAGCGGGAGAGAACATTCAGTACTTC CASSQAQAGENIQYF
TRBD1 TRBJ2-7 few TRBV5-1 TGCGCCAGCAGCCGGACAGGAAGTCGGGACCTCGAGCAGTACTTC CASSRTGSRDLEQYF
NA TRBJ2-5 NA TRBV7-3 TGTGCCAGCAGCTTGGGGACATATCTACAAGAGACCCAGTACTTC CASSLGTYLQETQYF
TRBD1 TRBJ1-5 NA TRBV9 TGTGCCAGCAGCGCAACAGGGGGCCTAGGGCCCCAGCATTTT CASSATGGLGPQHF
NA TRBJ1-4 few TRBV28 TGTGCCAGCAGCCGACAACCGACAGTTGAAAAACTGTTTTTT CASSRQPTVEKLFF
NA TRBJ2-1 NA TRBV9 TGTGCCAGCAGCGCTCTCAGGGGTGCGAGCTACAATGAGCAGTTCTTC CASSALRGASYNEQFF
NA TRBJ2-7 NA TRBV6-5 TGTGCCAGCAGCCCCGGGACTCACTCCTACGAGCAGTACTTC CASSPGTHSYEQYF
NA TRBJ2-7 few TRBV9 TGTGCCAGCAGCGTAGGGGGCTTTGGCTCCTACGAGCAGTACTTC CASSVGGFGSYEQYF
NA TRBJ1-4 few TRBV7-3 TGTGCCAGCAGCTTGGCCGCAACTAATGAAAAACTGTTTTTT CASSLAATNEKLFF
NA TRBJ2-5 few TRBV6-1 TGTGCCAGCAGTTGGATCAGGGGTCCTCAAGAGACCCAGTACTTC CASSWIRGPQETQYF
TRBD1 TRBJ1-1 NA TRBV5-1 TGCGCCAGCAGCTTGGGCACAGGGGGCGAGACTGAAGCTTTCTTT CASSLGTGGETEAFF
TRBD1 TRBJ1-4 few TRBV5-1 TGCGCCAGCAGCTCGACAGGGTCTAATGAAAAACTGTTTTTT CASSSTGSNEKLFF
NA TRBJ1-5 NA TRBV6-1 TGTGCCAGCAGTGAAGTTAGTAGCAATCAGCCCCAGCATTTT CASSEVSSNQPQHF
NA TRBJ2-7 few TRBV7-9 TGTGCCAGCAGCACCTGTGGAGGGGGCTGGTGCTACGAGCAGTACTTC CASSTCGGGWCYEQYF
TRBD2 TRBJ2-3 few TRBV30 TGTGCCTGGAGTGTAGGGTGGGCGGGAGTCGCAGATACGCAGTATTTT CAWSVGWAGVADTQYF
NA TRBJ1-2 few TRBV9 TGTGCCAGCAGCGTAGCCGGGGGTTCCTATGGCTACACCTTC CASSVAGGSYGYTF
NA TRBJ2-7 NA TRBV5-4 TGTGCCAGCAGCTTGGCCGGAGTCAACGAGCAGTACTTC CASSLAGVNEQYF
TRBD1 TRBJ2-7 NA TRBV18 TGTGCCAGCTCACCACTCTCCGGCAGGGGGAACTCCTACGAGCAGTACTTC CASSPLSGRGNSYEQYF
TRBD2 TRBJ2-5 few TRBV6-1 TGTGCCAGCAGAGAAACTAGCGGGAGGCCGAAGACCCAGTACTTC CASRETSGRPKTQYF
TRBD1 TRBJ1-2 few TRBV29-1 TGCAGCGTCAAACAGGGGAACGGCTACACCTTC CSVKQGNGYTF
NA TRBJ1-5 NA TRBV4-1 TGCGCCAGCAGCCAAGGCCTATGGAGCAATCAGCCCCAGCATTTT CASSQGLWSNQPQHF
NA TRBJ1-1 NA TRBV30 TGTGCCTGGAGTGTACTCCGTGACACTGAAGCTTTCTTT CAWSVLRDTEAFF